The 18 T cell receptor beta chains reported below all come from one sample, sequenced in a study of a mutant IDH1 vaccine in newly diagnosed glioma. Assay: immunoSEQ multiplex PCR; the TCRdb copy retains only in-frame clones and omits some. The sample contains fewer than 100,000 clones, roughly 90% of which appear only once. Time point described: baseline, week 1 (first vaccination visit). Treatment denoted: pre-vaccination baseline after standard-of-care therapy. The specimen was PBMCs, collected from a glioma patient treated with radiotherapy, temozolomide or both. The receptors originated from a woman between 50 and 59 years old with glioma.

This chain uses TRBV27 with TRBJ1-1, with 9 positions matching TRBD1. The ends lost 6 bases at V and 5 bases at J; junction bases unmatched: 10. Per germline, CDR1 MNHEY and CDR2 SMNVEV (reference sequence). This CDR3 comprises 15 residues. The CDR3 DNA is TGTGCCAGCAGGCAAACCACAGGGGGCGCGACTGAAGCTTTCTTT. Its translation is CASRQTTGGATEAFF.

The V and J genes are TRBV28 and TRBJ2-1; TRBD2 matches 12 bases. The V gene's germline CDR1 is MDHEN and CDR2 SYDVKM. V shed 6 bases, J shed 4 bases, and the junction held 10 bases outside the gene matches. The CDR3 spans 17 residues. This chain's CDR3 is CASSKTGLAGTYNEQFF. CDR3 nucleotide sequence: TGTGCCAGCAGCAAGACCGGACTAGCGGGAACTTACAATGAGCAGTTCTTC.

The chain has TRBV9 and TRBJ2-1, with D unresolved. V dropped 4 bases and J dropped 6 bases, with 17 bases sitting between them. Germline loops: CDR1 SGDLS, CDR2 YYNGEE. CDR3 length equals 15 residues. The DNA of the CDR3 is TGTGCCAGCAGCCTACGACATGGGTCGGGCAATGAGCAGTTCTTC. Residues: CASSLRHGSGNEQFF.

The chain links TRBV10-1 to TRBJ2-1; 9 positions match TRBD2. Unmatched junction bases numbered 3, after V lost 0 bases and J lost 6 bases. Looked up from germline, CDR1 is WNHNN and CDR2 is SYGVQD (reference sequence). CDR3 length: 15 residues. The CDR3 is CASSESGREGNEQFF. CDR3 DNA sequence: TGCGCCAGCAGTGAGTCGGGGCGGGAGGGCAATGAGCAGTTCTTC.

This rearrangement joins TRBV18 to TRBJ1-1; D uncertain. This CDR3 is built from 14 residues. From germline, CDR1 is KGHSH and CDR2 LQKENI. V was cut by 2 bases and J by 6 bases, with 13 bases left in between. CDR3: CASSPVTNGAEAFF. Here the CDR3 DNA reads TGTGCCAGCTCACCAGTCACTAATGGGGCTGAAGCTTTCTTT.

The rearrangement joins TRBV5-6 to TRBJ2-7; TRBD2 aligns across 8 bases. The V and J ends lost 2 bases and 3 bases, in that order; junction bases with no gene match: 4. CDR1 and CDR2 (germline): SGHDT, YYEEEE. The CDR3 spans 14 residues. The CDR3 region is CASSFGTSDYEQYF. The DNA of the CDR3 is TGTGCCAGCAGCTTTGGGACTAGTGACTACGAGCAGTACTTC.

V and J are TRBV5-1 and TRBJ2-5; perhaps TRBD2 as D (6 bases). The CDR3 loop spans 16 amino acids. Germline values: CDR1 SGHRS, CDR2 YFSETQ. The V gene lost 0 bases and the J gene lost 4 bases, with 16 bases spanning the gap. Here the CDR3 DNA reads TGCGCCAGCAGCTTGGAGGTCGGGGAGGCGTCAGAGACCCAGTACTTC. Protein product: CASSLEVGEASETQYF.

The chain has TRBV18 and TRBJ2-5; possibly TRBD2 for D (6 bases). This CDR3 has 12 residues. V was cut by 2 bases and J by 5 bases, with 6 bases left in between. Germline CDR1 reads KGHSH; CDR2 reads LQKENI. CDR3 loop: CASSPAGETQYF. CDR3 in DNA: TGTGCCAGCTCACCAGCGGGGGAGACCCAGTACTTC. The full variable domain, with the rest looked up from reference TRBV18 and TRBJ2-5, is NAGVMQNPRHLVRRRGQEARLRCSPMKGHSHVYWYRQLPEEGLKFMVYLQKENIIDESGMPKERFSAEFPKEGPSILRIQQVVRGDSAAYFCASSPAGETQYFGPGTRLLVL.

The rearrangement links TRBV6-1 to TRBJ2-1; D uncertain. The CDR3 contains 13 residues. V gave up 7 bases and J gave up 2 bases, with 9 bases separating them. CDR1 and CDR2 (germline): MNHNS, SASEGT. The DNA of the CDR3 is TGTGCCAGCAAAGAAGCCACCTACAATGAGCAGTTCTTC. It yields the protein CASKEATYNEQFF.

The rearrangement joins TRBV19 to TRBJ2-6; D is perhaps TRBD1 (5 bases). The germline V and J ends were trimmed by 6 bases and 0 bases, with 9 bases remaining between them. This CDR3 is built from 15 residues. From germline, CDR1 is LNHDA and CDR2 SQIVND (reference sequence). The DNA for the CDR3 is TGTGCCAGTAGGACAGTGGGCTCTGGGGCCAACGTCCTGACTTTC. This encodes CASRTVGSGANVLTF.

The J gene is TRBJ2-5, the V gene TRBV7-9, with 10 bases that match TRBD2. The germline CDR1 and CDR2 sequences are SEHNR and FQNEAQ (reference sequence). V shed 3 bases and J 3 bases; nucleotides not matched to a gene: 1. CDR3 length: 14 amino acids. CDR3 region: CASSLGTSEETQYF. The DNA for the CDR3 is TGTGCCAGCAGCTTGGGGACTAGCGAAGAGACCCAGTACTTC. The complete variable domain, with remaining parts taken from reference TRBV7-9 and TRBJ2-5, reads DTGVSQNPRHKITKRGQNVTFRCDPISEHNRLYWYRQTLGQGPEFLTYFQNEAQLEKSRLLSDRFSAERPKGSFSTLEIQRTEQGDSAMYLCASSLGTSEETQYFGPGTRLLVL.

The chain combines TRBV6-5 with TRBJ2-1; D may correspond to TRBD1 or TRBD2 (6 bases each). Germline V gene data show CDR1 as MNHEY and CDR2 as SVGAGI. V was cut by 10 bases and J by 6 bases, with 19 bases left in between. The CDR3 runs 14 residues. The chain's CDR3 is CATTGGGLRNEQFF. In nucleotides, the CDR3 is TGTGCCACTACGGGTGGGGGGCTTCGCAATGAGCAGTTCTTC.

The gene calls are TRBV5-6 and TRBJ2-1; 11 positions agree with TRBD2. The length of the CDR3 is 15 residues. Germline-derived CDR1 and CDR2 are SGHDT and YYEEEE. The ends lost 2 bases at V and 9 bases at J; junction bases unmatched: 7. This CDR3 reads CASSLGGTSGPEQFF. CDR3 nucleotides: TGTGCCAGCAGCTTAGGGGGGACTAGCGGCCCTGAGCAGTTCTTC. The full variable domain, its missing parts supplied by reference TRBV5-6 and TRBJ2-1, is DAGVTQSPTHLIKTRGQQVTLRCSPKSGHDTVSWYQQALGQGPQFIFQYYEEEERQRGNFPDRFSGHQFPNYSSELNVNALLLGDSALYLCASSLGGTSGPEQFFGPGTRLTVL.

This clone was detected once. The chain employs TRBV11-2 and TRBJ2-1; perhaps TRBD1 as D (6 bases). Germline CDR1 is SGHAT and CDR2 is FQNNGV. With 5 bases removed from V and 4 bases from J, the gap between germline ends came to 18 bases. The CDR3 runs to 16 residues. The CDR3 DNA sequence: TGTGCCAGCAGCCCAGGGGTGACAGTCTTATACAATGAGCAGTTCTTC. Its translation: CASSPGVTVLYNEQFF. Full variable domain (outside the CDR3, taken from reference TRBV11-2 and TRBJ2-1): EAGVAQSPRYKIIEKRQSVAFWCNPISGHATLYWYQQILGQGPKLLIQFQNNGVVDDSQLPKDRFSAERLKGVDSTLKIQPAKLEDSAVYLCASSPGVTVLYNEQFFGPGTRLTVL.

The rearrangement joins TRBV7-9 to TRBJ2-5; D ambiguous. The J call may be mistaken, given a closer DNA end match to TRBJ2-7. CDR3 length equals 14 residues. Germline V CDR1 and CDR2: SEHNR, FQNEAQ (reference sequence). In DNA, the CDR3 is TGTGCCAGCAGCCCCCCCGGATCCCCCTACGAGCAGTACTTC. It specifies CASSPPGSPYEQYF.

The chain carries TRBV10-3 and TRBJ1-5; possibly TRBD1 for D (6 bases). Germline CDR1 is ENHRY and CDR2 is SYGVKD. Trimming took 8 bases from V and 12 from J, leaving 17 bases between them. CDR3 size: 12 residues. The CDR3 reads CAIASGAENQHF. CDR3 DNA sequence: TGTGCCATCGCATCGGGGGCCGAGAACCAGCATTTT.

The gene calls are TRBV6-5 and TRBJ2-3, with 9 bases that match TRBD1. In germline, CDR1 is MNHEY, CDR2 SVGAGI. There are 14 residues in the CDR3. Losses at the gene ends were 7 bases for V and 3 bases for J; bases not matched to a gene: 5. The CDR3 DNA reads TGTGCCAGCACTGACAGGGGGGTAACAGATACGCAGTATTTT. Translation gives CASTDRGVTDTQYF.

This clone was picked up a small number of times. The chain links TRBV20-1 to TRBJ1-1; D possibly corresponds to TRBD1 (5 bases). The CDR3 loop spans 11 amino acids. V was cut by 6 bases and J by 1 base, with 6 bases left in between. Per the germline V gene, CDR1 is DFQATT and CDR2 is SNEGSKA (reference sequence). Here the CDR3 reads CSAGQNTEAFF. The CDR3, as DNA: TGCAGTGCCGGACAGAACACTGAAGCTTTCTTT.